This T cell receptor beta chain was sequenced for a study of cytomegalovirus exposure and HLA in healthy donors. Comments on this clone: As yet, its antigen is unknown.

Primers included in the PCR were 60 Vbeta and 13 Jbeta primers. The table came from immunoSEQ multiplex PCR; TCRdb's copy has only in-frame clones and leaves some out. In the table there are roughly 170,000 clones, 75% to 85% of which are singletons. Notes on the study in general: In presence/absence analyses, roughly uniform sequencing depth across donors was assumed. Some TCR beta chains (more than 150 of them) were listed as cytomegalovirus-associated. Rare sequences made up most TCRs, while some public TCRs were found in many donors.

Specimen: PBMCs. The receptor was isolated from a woman between 25 and 40 years old in good health and CMV-seronegative.

The DNA of the CDR3 is TGCGCCAGCAGCTTGGCCCCAGGGATCTCTGGAAACACCATATATTTT. This encodes CASSLAPGISGNTIYF. This chain joins TRBV5-1 and TRBJ1-3, with D maybe TRBD1 (5 bases). Trimming took 0 bases from V and 0 from J, leaving 10 bases between them. CDR3 size: 16 residues. The germline V gene has CDR1 SGHRS and CDR2 YFSETQ.